A single sample gave rise to the 30 T cell receptor beta chains below, sequenced in a study of T cell responses to AZD1222 COVID-19 vaccine. Measured with immunoSEQ multiplex PCR; TCRdb has only the in-frame clones, and not every one. The sample yields roughly 96,000 clones, about 88% seen once. The material sequenced was peripheral blood, taken on day 0 of AZD1222 vaccination. These receptors all come from an adult in good health.

The chain carries TRBV10-3 and TRBJ2-7, with D possibly being TRBD1 (7 bases). CDR3 length: 14 residues. Germline V CDR1 and CDR2: ENHRY, SYGVKD. V lost 3 bases to trimming and J lost 3 bases, with 12 bases between them. CDR3 bases: TGTGCCATCAGTGATAGACAGGGAGGCTACGAGCAGTACTTC. This codes for CAISDRQGGYEQYF.

About this clone itself: Other nucleotide sequences in the sample specify the same CDR3. The chain carries TRBV19 and TRBJ1-5, with no clear D. The germline V and J ends were trimmed by 0 bases and 3 bases, with 3 bases remaining between them. Germline CDR1 reads LNHDA; CDR2 reads SQIVND (reference sequence). The CDR3 contains 13 residues. The CDR3 is CASSIDPNQPQHF. The CDR3, as DNA: TGTGCCAGTAGTATAGATCCCAATCAGCCCCAGCATTTT.

This clone was observed a single time. The gene calls are TRBV5-8 and TRBJ1-5; D not certain. Germline-derived CDR1 and CDR2 are SGHTS and YDEGEE. The CDR3 runs to 15 residues. V was shortened by 0 bases and J by 2 bases, with 9 bases between the two germline ends. As DNA, the CDR3 is TGTGCCAGCAGCTTGGGAGTTCTCGGCAATCAGCCCCAGCATTTT. Protein sequence: CASSLGVLGNQPQHF.

V gene TRBV28 combines with J gene TRBJ1-2; possibly TRBD1 for D (6 bases). Trimming pared 1 base from V and 5 bases from J, leaving 11 bases between. The CDR3 spans 14 residues. Germline V gene lookup returns CDR1 MDHEN and CDR2 SYDVKM. The CDR3 protein is CASSLLRQGYGYTF. The CDR3 coding sequence is TGTGCCAGCAGTTTATTACGGCAGGGGTATGGCTACACCTTC.

The V call is TRBV7-2, the J call TRBJ2-7, with TRBD2 matching 10 bases. Germline V gene lookup returns CDR1 SGHTA and CDR2 FQGNSA. The CDR3 consists of 16 residues. V lost 2 bases to trimming and J lost 4 bases; unmatched junction nucleotides: 8. The CDR3 reads CASSLRGLAISYEQYF. For the CDR3, the DNA is TGTGCCAGCAGCTTAAGGGGACTAGCGATATCGTACGAGCAGTACTTC. Looking up the rest from reference TRBV7-2 and TRBJ2-7 gives the full variable domain: GAGVSQSPSNKVTEKGKDVELRCDPISGHTALYWYRQSLGQGLEFLIYFQGNSAPDKSGLPSDRFSAERTGGSVSTLTIQRTQQEDSAVYLCASSLRGLAISYEQYFGPGTRLTVT.

The chain uses TRBV4-2 and TRBJ2-3; the D gene is possibly TRBD1 (6 bases). The CDR3 extends over 14 amino acids. Trimming took off 1 base at V and 1 base at J, with 6 bases between the two ends. Per the germline V gene, CDR1 is LGHNA and CDR2 is YNFKEQ. The CDR3 sequence: CASSQGGRTDTQYF. The CDR3 nucleotides are TGTGCCAGCAGCCAAGGGGGGCGCACAGATACGCAGTATTTT.

This clone occurred a few times. Relative to the germline gene, one junction end is altered; a read error may explain this. This chain joins TRBV7-7 and TRBJ1-1; TRBD1 is a possible D gene (5 bases). CDR3 length: 13 residues. From germline, CDR1 is SSHAT and CDR2 FNYEAQ (reference sequence). DNA of the CDR3: TGTGCTAGCAGCGCTCAGGGCGGCACTGAAGCTTTCTTT. Residues: CASSAQGGTEAFF.

This clone was seen a single time. The chain employs TRBV25-1 and TRBJ1-1, with a weak D call TRBD1 (5 bases). The CDR3 spans 15 residues. Germline values: CDR1 MGHDK, CDR2 SYGVNS. V lost 1 base and J lost 3, with 12 bases in between. This chain's CDR3 is CASSESRQGDTEAFF. CDR3 sequence (DNA): TGTGCCAGCAGTGAATCTCGTCAGGGTGACACTGAAGCTTTCTTT.

This rearrangement joins TRBV5-8 to TRBJ1-2, with D possibly matching TRBD1 (5 bases). V lost 0 bases, J lost 7 bases, and 13 bases lay in between. The CDR3 sequence is 14 residues long. Germline CDR1 reads SGHTS; CDR2 reads YDEGEE. Here the CDR3 reads CASSLGGALGGYTF. CDR3 coding DNA: TGTGCCAGCAGCTTGGGGGGCGCTCTGGGTGGCTACACCTTC.

The gene calls are TRBV7-9 and TRBJ2-7; D unclear. V gave up 1 base and J gave up 1 base, with 11 bases separating them. This CDR3 region has 15 residues. Germline values: CDR1 SEHNR, CDR2 FQNEAQ (reference sequence). CDR3 nucleotides: TGTGCCAGCAGCTTAGTTGACTTACGGTCCTACGAGCAGTACTTC. Its translation is CASSLVDLRSYEQYF. Full variable domain (missing parts from reference TRBV7-9 and TRBJ2-7): DTGVSQNPRHKITKRGQNVTFRCDPISEHNRLYWYRQTLGQGPEFLTYFQNEAQLEKSRLLSDRFSAERPKGSFSTLEIQRTEQGDSAMYLCASSLVDLRSYEQYFGPGTRLTVT.

V gene TRBV18 combines with J gene TRBJ1-6; the D is unclear. Deletions cut 6 bases from V and 5 bases from J, with 11 bases between. From germline, CDR1 is KGHSH and CDR2 LQKENI. This CDR3 comprises 14 residues. The CDR3 DNA reads as TGTGCCAGCTCCCCAGACGTAAATAATTCACCCCTCCACTTT. Translated, it gives CASSPDVNNSPLHF.

The gene calls are TRBV28 and TRBJ1-1; TRBD1 might be the D (6 bases). The germline gives CDR1 MDHEN, CDR2 SYDVKM. The V end was cut by 8 bases, the J end by 0 bases, with 19 bases between. The CDR3 length is 16 residues. The CDR3, as DNA: TGTGCCAGCCCTCGCCCGTCGGGGGGCATGAACACTGAAGCTTTCTTT. This encodes CASPRPSGGMNTEAFF. Full variable domain (missing parts from reference TRBV28 and TRBJ1-1): DVKVTQSSRYLVKRTGEKVFLECVQDMDHENMFWYRQDPGLGLRLIYFSYDVKMKEKGDIPEGYSVSREKKERFSLILESASTNQTSMYLCASPRPSGGMNTEAFFGQGTRLTVV.

The chain is built from TRBV14 and TRBJ1-1; no clear D gene. The CDR3 is 17 residues long. The germline V and J ends were trimmed by 0 bases and 0 bases, with 14 bases remaining between them. Germline loops: CDR1 SGHDN, CDR2 FVKESK. The CDR3 nucleotides are TGTGCCAGCAGCCAAGATCTGGGTGGATACTTGAACACTGAAGCTTTCTTT. This sequence encodes CASSQDLGGYLNTEAFF. Full variable domain (rest looked up from reference TRBV14 and TRBJ1-1): EAGVTQFPSHSVIEKGQTVTLRCDPISGHDNLYWYRRVMGKEIKFLLHFVKESKQDESGMPNNRFLAERTGGTYSTLKVQPAELEDSGVYFCASSQDLGGYLNTEAFFGQGTRLTVV.

This chain connects TRBV5-4 to TRBJ1-6; no clear D gene. V was shortened by 2 bases and J by 0 bases, with 6 bases between the two germline ends. Germline CDR1 reads SGHNT; CDR2 reads YYREEE (reference sequence). The CDR3 is 15 amino acids. The chain's CDR3 is CASSFVSSYNSPLHF. CDR3 DNA sequence: TGTGCCAGCAGCTTCGTGAGCTCCTATAATTCACCCCTCCACTTT.

The chain carries TRBV19 and TRBJ2-2; 12 bases agree with TRBD1. J lost 6 bases, V lost 6 bases, and 2 bases had no gene match. The V gene's germline CDR1 is LNHDA and CDR2 SQIVND (reference sequence). This CDR3 spans 14 amino acids. CDR3 DNA: TGTGCCAGTAGGGGACAGGGGGCGGCCGGGGAGCTGTTTTTT. Its protein is CASRGQGAAGELFF.

This chain links TRBV4-3 with TRBJ2-7; D might be TRBD2 (7 bases). The CDR3 consists of 16 residues. V was cut by 0 bases and J by 3 bases, with 15 bases left in between. Germline values: CDR1 LGHNA, CDR2 YSLEER. The CDR3: CASSQDLGGGHYEQYF. The DNA for the CDR3 is TGCGCCAGCAGCCAAGATTTGGGCGGGGGCCACTACGAGCAGTACTTC.

V usage is TRBV18 and J usage is TRBJ2-1; no clear D gene. The CDR3 covers 16 residues. Germline V lookup: CDR1 KGHSH, CDR2 LQKENI. Trimming shortened V by 3 bases and J by 0 bases, and 12 bases separated the two germline ends. The CDR3 reads CASSPVGGPSYNEQFF. CDR3 coding DNA: TGTGCCAGCTCACCGGTGGGTGGGCCCTCCTACAATGAGCAGTTCTTC.

The V call is TRBV30, the J call TRBJ2-7; D is unresolved. The CDR3 consists of 11 residues. V was trimmed by 0 bases and J by 1 base, leaving 1 base between them. CDR1 and CDR2 from the germline V gene are GTSNPN and SVGIG (reference sequence). CDR3 DNA sequence: TGTGCCTGGAGTGTTTCCTACGAGCAGTACTTC. Its translation is CAWSVSYEQYF.

This clone has only one observation. The J gene is TRBJ1-5, the V gene TRBV11-3; 9 bases fit TRBD1. The J segment lost 5 bases and the V segment lost 2 bases, leaving 4 bases of the junction unmatched. CDR3 length: 15 residues. The germline V gene encodes CDR1 SGHNT and CDR2 YENEEA. The CDR3 coding sequence is TGTGCCAGCAGCTTACCGGGACAGGGTTATCAGCCCCAGCATTTT. This gives the protein CASSLPGQGYQPQHF.

The chain uses TRBV7-8 and TRBJ2-5; D possibly corresponds to TRBD2 (6 bases). CDR1 and CDR2 (germline): SGHVS, FQNEAQ. The CDR3 contains 15 residues. Trimming stripped 5 bases from V and 1 base from J, with 14 bases between. The CDR3 DNA follows: TGTGCCAGCAGCCAAAACCCGGGAGCCCAAGAGACCCAGTACTTC. Amino acid sequence: CASSQNPGAQETQYF.

The rearrangement joins TRBV2 to TRBJ1-5; D is perhaps TRBD1 (6 bases). This CDR3 is 12 amino acids long. Trimming cost V 6 bases and J 4 bases, with 7 bases left between them. Germline CDR1 is SNHLY and CDR2 is FYNNEI. The CDR3 sequence: CASRDRNQPQHF. The CDR3 DNA is TGTGCCAGCAGGGACAGAAATCAGCCCCAGCATTTT. Full variable domain (outside the CDR3, taken from reference TRBV2 and TRBJ1-5): EPEVTQTPSHQVTQMGQEVILRCVPISNHLYFYWYRQILGQKVEFLVSFYNNEISEKSEIFDDQFSVERPDGSNFTLKIRSTKLEDSAMYFCASRDRNQPQHFGDGTRLSIL.

The chain employs TRBV30 and TRBJ1-1; no firm D call. The V gene's germline CDR1 is GTSNPN and CDR2 SVGIG (reference sequence). The CDR3 is 14 amino acids. Trimming pared 1 base from V and 1 base from J, leaving 10 bases between. The CDR3 DNA follows: TGTGCCTGGAGTGGCGGGAGAGGGAACACTGAAGCTTTCTTT. Translation gives CAWSGGRGNTEAFF.

The gene calls are TRBV20-1 and TRBJ1-5; maybe TRBD1 (5 bases). Trimming cost V 3 bases and J 3 bases, with 9 bases left between them. CDR3 length: 13 residues. The V gene's germline CDR1 is DFQATT and CDR2 SNEGSKA (reference sequence). This chain's CDR3 is CSASSRANQPQHF. The CDR3 DNA reads TGCAGTGCTAGTAGCAGGGCCAATCAGCCCCAGCATTTT.

The genes are TRBV7-9 and TRBJ1-2, with D unresolved. The CDR3 sequence is 13 residues long. Trimming took 4 bases from V and 4 from J, leaving 10 bases between them. Germline V gene data show CDR1 as SEHNR and CDR2 as FQNEAQ (reference sequence). The CDR3 nucleotides read TGTGCCAGCAGCTCCGGACTGAGCTATGGCTACACCTTC. Amino acids: CASSSGLSYGYTF.

The chain carries TRBV7-2 and TRBJ2-5, with D perhaps matching TRBD1 or TRBD2 (6 bases each). This CDR3 spans 13 amino acids. V was pared by 5 bases and J by 5 bases, with 12 bases between. Germline V gene sequence: CDR1 SGHTA, CDR2 FQGNSA. CDR3 protein: CASSPRRGETQYF. The CDR3 DNA is TGTGCCAGCAGCCCGCGGAGGGGGGAGACCCAGTACTTC. The full variable domain, its missing parts supplied by reference TRBV7-2 and TRBJ2-5, is GAGVSQSPSNKVTEKGKDVELRCDPISGHTALYWYRQSLGQGLEFLIYFQGNSAPDKSGLPSDRFSAERTGGSVSTLTIQRTQQEDSAVYLCASSPRRGETQYFGPGTRLLVL.

The rearrangement links TRBV5-1 to TRBJ2-3; the match to TRBD2 covers 8 bases. V lost 9 bases, J lost 4 bases, and 10 bases stayed unmatched. From germline, CDR1 is SGHRS and CDR2 YFSETQ. CDR3 size: 14 residues. The CDR3 DNA reads as TGCGCCACCGGGAGCGGGGGAGCCTCAGATACGCAGTATTTT. This gives the protein CATGSGGASDTQYF.

The J gene is TRBJ1-5, the V gene TRBV10-3, with D perhaps TRBD1 (5 bases). Germline V gene lookup returns CDR1 ENHRY and CDR2 SYGVKD. The ends were cut back, 10 bases at V and 0 bases at J, with 16 bases in the middle. The CDR3 length is 15 residues. The CDR3 bases are TGTGCCACCATGTACGGAGGGGATAGCAATCAGCCCCAGCATTTT. This sequence encodes CATMYGGDSNQPQHF.

The V call is TRBV19, the J call TRBJ1-5, with D perhaps matching TRBD1 (5 bases). CDR1 LNHDA and CDR2 SQIVND come from the germline V gene (reference sequence). The CDR3 has 16 residues. V lost 7 bases, J lost 2 bases, and 18 bases lay in between. The CDR3 coding sequence is TGTGCCAGTATGTCCGGGACCGGGGGTGGCAATCAGCCCCAGCATTTT. It is translated as CASMSGTGGGNQPQHF.

CDR3 DNA sequence: TGTGCCAGTAGTCCGATCCCGGGACAGGGGGGGTATAGCAATCAGCCCCAGCATTTT. As protein: CASSPIPGQGGYSNQPQHF. The V call is TRBV19, the J call TRBJ1-5; 11 bases match TRBD1. V was clipped by 5 bases and J by 0 bases; unmatched bases: 12. The V gene's germline CDR1 is LNHDA and CDR2 SQIVND (reference sequence). The CDR3 length is 19 residues.

This chain connects TRBV27 to TRBJ2-3; 10 bases align to TRBD2. With V trimmed by 5 bases and J by 8 bases, 10 bases remained unmatched. Looked up from germline, CDR1 is MNHEY and CDR2 is SMNVEV (reference sequence). CDR3 length: 15 amino acids. The CDR3 loop is CASSPLAGPGVTQYF. The CDR3 DNA reads as TGTGCCAGCAGTCCACTAGCGGGACCCGGGGTTACGCAGTATTTT.